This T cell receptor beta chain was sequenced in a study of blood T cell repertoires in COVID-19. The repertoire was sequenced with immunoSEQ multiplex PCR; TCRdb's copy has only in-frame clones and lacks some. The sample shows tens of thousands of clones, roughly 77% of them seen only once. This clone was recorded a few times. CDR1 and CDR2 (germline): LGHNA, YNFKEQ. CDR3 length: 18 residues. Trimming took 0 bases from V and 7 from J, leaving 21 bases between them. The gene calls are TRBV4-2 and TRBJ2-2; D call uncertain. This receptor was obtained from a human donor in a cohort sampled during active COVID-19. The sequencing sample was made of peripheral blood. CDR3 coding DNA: TGTGCCAGCAGCCAAGAGCGGTCTCACGGGTTGGGTTTCGGGGAGCTGTTTTTT. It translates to CASSQERSHGLGFGELFF.